This T cell receptor beta chain was captured by sequencing in a study of T cells in Graves' hyperthyroidism and ophthalmopathy. About the research overall: Peripheral blood collection took place at initial diagnosis, before any treatment. Study conclusions and caveats: Blood shared most expanded thyroid clonotypes above 0.001.

The CDR3 sequence is 15 residues long. The V gene end was trimmed by 0 bases and the J gene end by 7 bases; junction bases not matched to a gene: 9. From germline, CDR1 is SGHRS and CDR2 YFSETQ. About this clonotype itself: Its matching antigen is unknown.

RNA transcripts gave rise to amplified TCR beta CDR3 regions. Carried out on the TCR CDR3, a first-round RT-PCR used the HTBI primer set. TCRdb processed the multiplex PCR reads anew with MiXCR; each CDR3 protein has one entry. The sample lists more than 350,000 distinct CDR3 sequences, approximately 14% occurring once. Input material: blood. This TCR was sampled from a woman aged 55 to 70 with Graves' ophthalmopathy. The rearrangement joins TRBV5-1 to TRBJ2-7; 8 bases fit TRBD1. In nucleotides, the CDR3 is TGCGCCAGCAGCTTGGCCGTGCAGGGGGCGGGTGAGCAGTACTTC. This gives the protein CASSLAVQGAGEQYF.